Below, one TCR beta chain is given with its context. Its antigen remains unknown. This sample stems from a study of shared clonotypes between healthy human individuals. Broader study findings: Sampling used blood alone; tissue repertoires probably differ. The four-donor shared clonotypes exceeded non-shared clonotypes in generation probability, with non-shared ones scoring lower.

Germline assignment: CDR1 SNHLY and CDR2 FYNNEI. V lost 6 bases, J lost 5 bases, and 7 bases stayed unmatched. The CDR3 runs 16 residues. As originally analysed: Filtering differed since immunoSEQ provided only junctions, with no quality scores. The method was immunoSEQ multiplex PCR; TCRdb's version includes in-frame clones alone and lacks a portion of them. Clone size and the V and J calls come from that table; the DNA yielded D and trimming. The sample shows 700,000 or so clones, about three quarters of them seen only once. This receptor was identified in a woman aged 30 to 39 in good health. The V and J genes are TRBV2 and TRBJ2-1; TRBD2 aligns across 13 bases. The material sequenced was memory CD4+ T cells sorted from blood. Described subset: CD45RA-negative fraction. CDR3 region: CASSATSGRFDNEQFF. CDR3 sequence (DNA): TGTGCCAGCAGCGCGACTAGCGGGAGGTTCGACAATGAGCAGTTCTTC.